The next 19 T cell receptor beta chains were all read from a single sample in a study of T-cell reconstitution after alpha-beta-depleted transplantation in children (TCRdb year 2016). What this sample's treatment or condition label stands for: allogeneic hematopoietic cell transplantation with graft depleted of TCRalphabeta T cells and CD19 B cells. The library was generated by PCR. The reads were generated on an Illumina HiSeq 2500. Molecular barcoding was employed in the preparation of TCR libraries, with unique molecular identifiers being used to normalize TCRbeta repertoire quantification. TCRdb reprocessed the public reads (quality trimming at Q25 with fastp, clone calling with MiXCR) and kept in-frame beta chains. Under each unique CDR3 protein, matching rows form one entry showing the most common genes and DNA. This sample comprises about 160,000 distinct CDR3 sequences, over 8.5% of them detected only once. The ten largest clones represent approximately 13% of the sample.

The source material was PBMCs, sampled before TCRalphabeta/CD19-depleted stem cell transplant. The receptor source for this set is a boy aged 2 to 10 with acute myeloid leukemia, due to receive a stem cell transplant.

This clonotype was found many times. The chain couples TRBV5-1 to TRBJ2-1; TRBD2 matches 14 bases. The CDR3 sequence is 16 residues long. Germline values: CDR1 SGHRS, CDR2 YFSETQ. The ends lost 3 bases at V and 6 bases at J; junction bases unmatched: 5. The CDR3 nucleotides read TGCGCCAGCAGCTCGCTGACTAGCGGGAGGGCCAATGAGCAGTTCTTC. Its protein product is CASSSLTSGRANEQFF.

At least ten counts were recorded for this clonotype. The V call is TRBV7-8, the J call TRBJ1-5; 8 bases align to TRBD1. Germline V CDR1 and CDR2: SGHVS, FQNEAQ. The junction had 4 bases not matched to a gene; V was cut back by 5 bases and J by 4 bases. The CDR3 spans 14 residues. The CDR3 is CASSQDRVNQPQHF. CDR3 bases: TGTGCCAGCAGCCAGGACAGGGTAAATCAGCCCCAGCATTTT.

This clonotype was detected ten times or more. Germline and junction disagree at one end, which may indicate a read error. The chain has TRBV5-1 and TRBJ2-5; 7 bases align to TRBD1. CDR3 length: 15 residues. The germline V gene encodes CDR1 SGHRS and CDR2 YFSETQ. CDR3 DNA sequence: TGCGCCAGCAGACTTATCGACAGGGACCAAGGGACCCAGTACTTC. Residues: CASRLIDRDQGTQYF.

This clonotype was detected ten times or more. The rearrangement uses TRBV20-1 and TRBJ1-1, with TRBD1 matching over 10 bases. Per the germline V gene, CDR1 is DFQATT and CDR2 is SNEGSKA (reference sequence). The CDR3 is 13 residues long. V was clipped by 3 bases and J by 3 bases; unmatched bases: 1. CDR3 loop: CSARGTGDTEAFF. The CDR3 coding sequence is TGCAGTGCTAGGGGGACAGGGGACACTGAAGCTTTCTTT.

In this sample, this clonotype turned up many times. This chain joins TRBV5-1 and TRBJ2-1; D remains unclear. CDR1 is SGHRS and CDR2 is YFSETQ in the germline V gene. This CDR3 comprises 16 residues. V was trimmed by 1 base and J by 3 bases, leaving 14 bases between them. Here the CDR3 reads CASSLRSLRSYNEQFF. The CDR3 coding sequence is TGCGCCAGCAGCTTGCGGTCTCTCCGCAGCTACAATGAGCAGTTCTTC.

This clonotype showed up many times. V and J are TRBV20-1 and TRBJ1-4; 9 nucleotides line up with TRBD1. The V segment lost 6 bases and the J segment 5 bases; nucleotides outside the gene matches: 7. The germline V gene encodes CDR1 DFQATT and CDR2 SNEGSKA (reference sequence). CDR3 length: 14 amino acids. The CDR3 loop is CSAIEQGANEKLFF. The CDR3 DNA is TGCAGTGCAATTGAACAGGGGGCAAATGAAAAACTGTTTTTT.

This clonotype was found many times. CDR3 residues: CASSSTPGRGHNYGYTF. DNA of the CDR3: TGTGCCAGCAGTTCAACCCCGGGGAGGGGGCATAACTATGGCTACACCTTC. V usage is TRBV12-3 or TRBV12-4 and J usage is TRBJ1-2; 7 bases match TRBD1. CDR3 size: 17 residues. V gave up 4 bases and J gave up 1 base; unmatched junction bases: 12.

This clonotype was recorded many times. V is TRBV29-1 and J is TRBJ2-2; D is undetermined. Trimming pared 4 bases from V and 1 base from J, leaving 10 bases between. Germline values: CDR1 SQVTM, CDR2 ANQGSEA. The CDR3 covers 14 residues. CDR3 DNA sequence: TGCAGCGTTGTAGTCAGAGAGAACACCGGGGAGCTGTTTTTT. Encoded protein: CSVVVRENTGELFF.

This rearrangement joins TRBV18 to TRBJ2-7; D is unclear. Germline CDR1 reads KGHSH; CDR2 reads LQKENI. Trimming removed 4 bases at V and 0 bases at J, with 10 bases between. The CDR3 runs to 14 residues. CDR3 nucleotide sequence: TGTGCCAGCTCACGGGATGCCAGCTCCTACGAGCAGTACTTC. It specifies CASSRDASSYEQYF.

The table lists this clonotype with many counts. The rearrangement joins TRBV12-3 or TRBV12-4 to TRBJ2-6; 8 bases match TRBD2. This CDR3 region has 15 residues. J gave up 2 bases and V 3 bases, and 0 bases lay outside the gene matches. CDR3: CASSFGGAGANVLTF. The CDR3 coding sequence is TGTGCCAGCAGTTTCGGGGGGGCTGGGGCCAACGTCCTGACTTTC.

The table lists this clonotype with many counts. The chain combines TRBV25-1 with TRBJ2-1; no clear D gene. V lost 7 bases and J 0 bases, leaving 7 bases between the germline ends. Germline CDR1 reads MGHDK; CDR2 reads SYGVNS. The CDR3 is 13 residues long. CDR3 sequence: CASTLASYNEQFF. The CDR3 region has the DNA TGTGCCAGCACCCTGGCCTCCTACAATGAGCAGTTCTTC.

CDR3 nucleotide sequence: TGTGCCAGTAAGGGAGCGGGAGTAGATACGCAGTATTTT. Residues: CASKGAGVDTQYF. V usage is TRBV19 and J usage is TRBJ2-3, with TRBD2 matching over 8 bases. The CDR3 runs to 13 residues. V gave up 7 bases and J gave up 5 bases; unmatched junction bases: 5. Germline V CDR1 and CDR2: LNHDA, SQIVND (reference sequence).

There are many counts of this clonotype. This CDR3 reads CSATDMGGGPSEQFF. The CDR3 DNA is TGCAGTGCTACAGACATGGGGGGAGGCCCCAGTGAGCAGTTCTTC. This chain links TRBV20-1 with TRBJ2-1; maybe TRBD2 (6 bases). V lost 4 bases and J 9 bases, leaving 22 bases between the germline ends. The germline CDR1 and CDR2 sequences are DFQATT and SNEGSKA (reference sequence). The CDR3 runs to 15 residues.

In its sample, this clonotype was seen many times. J is TRBJ1-6 and V is TRBV13, with TRBD1 matching over 7 bases. The germline gives CDR1 PRHDT, CDR2 FYEKMQ (reference sequence). J was trimmed by 7 bases and V by 5 bases; bases with no gene match: 5. The CDR3 is 14 amino acids. This chain's CDR3 is CASSRDRANSPLHF. The CDR3 DNA reads TGTGCCAGCAGCCGAGACAGGGCGAATTCACCCCTCCACTTT.

The sample holds many counts of this clonotype. The chain couples TRBV13 to TRBJ2-4; perhaps TRBD2 as D (6 bases). The CDR3 totals 18 residues. Trimming stripped 7 bases from V and 1 base from J, with 23 bases between. Per germline, CDR1 PRHDT and CDR2 FYEKMQ (reference sequence). CDR3 DNA sequence: TGTGCCAGCACCCTAATGCGGGGTCCGTTGTTGGCCAAAAACATTCAGTACTTC. Amino acids: CASTLMRGPLLAKNIQYF.

This clonotype was counted at least ten times. This chain uses TRBV6-5 with TRBJ1-6; no definite D call. V lost 0 bases and J lost 7, with 22 bases in between. The CDR3 runs 19 residues. Germline V gives CDR1 MNHEY, CDR2 SVGAGI. The CDR3, as DNA: TGTGCCAGCAGTTACTCGAATGTTGGAAGGGCTTTGGGGAATTCACCCCTCCACTTT. Its translation: CASSYSNVGRALGNSPLHF.

This clonotype was seen repeatedly, ten times or more. The CDR3 region is CASRGLAGSSYNEQFF. CDR3 nucleotides: TGTGCCAGCAGGGGACTAGCGGGGAGCTCCTACAATGAGCAGTTCTTC. The chain carries TRBV2 and TRBJ2-1; 13 positions match TRBD2. This CDR3 region has 16 residues. The V and J ends lost 6 bases and 0 bases, in that order; junction bases with no gene match: 2. Germline V gives CDR1 SNHLY, CDR2 FYNNEI.

This chain links TRBV7-9 with TRBJ1-2; 12 bases map to TRBD1. The length of the CDR3 is 16 residues. The V gene's germline CDR1 is SEHNR and CDR2 FQNEAQ (reference sequence). The J segment lost 8 bases and the V segment lost 0 bases, leaving 7 bases of the junction unmatched. CDR3 sequence (DNA): TGTGCCAGCAGCTTAGCCGGGACAGGGGGCGCAGGAGGCTACACCTTC. This translates into CASSLAGTGGAGGYTF. Based on the CDR3 plus reference TRBV7-9 and TRBJ1-2, the full variable domain is DTGVSQNPRHKITKRGQNVTFRCDPISEHNRLYWYRQTLGQGPEFLTYFQNEAQLEKSRLLSDRFSAERPKGSFSTLEIQRTEQGDSAMYLCASSLAGTGGAGGYTFGSGTRLTVV.

At least ten counts were recorded for this clonotype. CDR3 DNA sequence: TGTGCCAGCAGCACGACCGGGACAGGGTTGGACATTCAGTACTTC. This codes for CASSTTGTGLDIQYF. V usage is TRBV7-9 and J usage is TRBJ2-4; TRBD1 aligns across 9 bases. V shed 5 bases, J shed 8 bases, and the junction held 10 bases outside the gene matches. The CDR3 has 15 residues. From germline, CDR1 is SEHNR and CDR2 FQNEAQ (reference sequence).